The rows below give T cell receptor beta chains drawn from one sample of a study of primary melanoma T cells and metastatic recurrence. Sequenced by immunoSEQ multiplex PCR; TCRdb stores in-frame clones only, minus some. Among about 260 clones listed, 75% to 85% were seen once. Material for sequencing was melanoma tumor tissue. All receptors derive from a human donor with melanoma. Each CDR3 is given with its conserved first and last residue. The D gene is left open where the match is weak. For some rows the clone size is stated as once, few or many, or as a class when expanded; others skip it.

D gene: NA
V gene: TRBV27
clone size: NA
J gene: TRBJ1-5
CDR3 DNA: TGTGCCAGCAGTTTAAAGGGAACGAATCAGCCCCAGCATTTT
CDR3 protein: CASSLKGTNQPQHF

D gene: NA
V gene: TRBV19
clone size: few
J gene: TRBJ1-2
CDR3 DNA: TGTGCCAGTAGTATGACGGGCACTGGACTCTATGGCTACACCTTC
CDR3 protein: CASSMTGTGLYGYTF

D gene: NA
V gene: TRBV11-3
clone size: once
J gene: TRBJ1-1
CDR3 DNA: TGTGCCAGCAGCCACTATTACCGACTGAGGAACTCCACTGAAGCTTTCTTT
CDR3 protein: CASSHYYRLRNSTEAFF

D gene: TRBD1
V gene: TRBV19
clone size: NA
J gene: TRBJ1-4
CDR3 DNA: TGTGCCAGTAGTCCCGGACAGGGGTCTAATGAAAAACTGTTTTTT
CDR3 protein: CASSPGQGSNEKLFF

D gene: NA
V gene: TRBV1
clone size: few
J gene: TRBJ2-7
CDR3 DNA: TGCGCCAGCAGCCAAGTCTTCAGCGGATCCTACGAGCAGTACTTC
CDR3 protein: CASSQVFSGSYEQYF

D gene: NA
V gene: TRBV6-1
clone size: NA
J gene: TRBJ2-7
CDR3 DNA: TGTGCCAGCAGTGAAGCGTCCCAAACGGGATTCTACGAGCAGTACTTC
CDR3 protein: CASSEASQTGFYEQYF

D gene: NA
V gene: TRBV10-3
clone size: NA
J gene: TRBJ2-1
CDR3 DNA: TGTGCCATCAGTGAGGCGAGACCACCCTACAATGAGCAGTTCTTC
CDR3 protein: CAISEARPPYNEQFF

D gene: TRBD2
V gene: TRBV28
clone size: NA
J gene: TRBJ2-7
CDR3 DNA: TGTGCCAGCAGCTCCAGGACTAGCGGGATAGGCGAGCAGTACTTC
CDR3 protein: CASSSRTSGIGEQYF

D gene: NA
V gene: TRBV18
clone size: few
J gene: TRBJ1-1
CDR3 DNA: TGTGCCAGCTCTTCCAGAAGGCCAGGGGCTAAGAACACTGAAGCTTTCTTT
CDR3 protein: CASSSRRPGAKNTEAFF

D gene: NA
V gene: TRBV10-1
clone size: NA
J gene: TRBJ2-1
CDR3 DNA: TGCGCCAGCAGTGCAGAGGGATTGGCCTACAATGAGCAGTTCTTC
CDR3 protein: CASSAEGLAYNEQFF

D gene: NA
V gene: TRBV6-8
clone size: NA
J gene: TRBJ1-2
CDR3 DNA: TGTGCCAGCACGCTAGACCTCCGTGGCTACACCTTC
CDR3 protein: CASTLDLRGYTF

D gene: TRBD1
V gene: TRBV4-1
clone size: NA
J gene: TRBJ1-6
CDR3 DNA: TGCGCCAGCAGCCAACCGACAGGGGATAATTCACCCCTCCACTTT
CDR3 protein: CASSQPTGDNSPLHF

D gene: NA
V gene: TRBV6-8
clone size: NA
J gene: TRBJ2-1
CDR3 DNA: TGTGCCAGCAGTAAAGGGAGCTCCTACAATGAGCAGTTCTTC
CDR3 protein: CASSKGSSYNEQFF

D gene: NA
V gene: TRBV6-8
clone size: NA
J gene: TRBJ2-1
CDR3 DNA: TGTGCCATCAGTGGGGCTAGCACCTACAATGAGCAGTTCTTC
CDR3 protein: CAISGASTYNEQFF

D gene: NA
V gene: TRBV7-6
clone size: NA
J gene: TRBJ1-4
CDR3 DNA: TGTGCCAGCAGCTTAGGACAGAGTACAACTAATGAAAAACTGTTTTTT
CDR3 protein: CASSLGQSTTNEKLFF

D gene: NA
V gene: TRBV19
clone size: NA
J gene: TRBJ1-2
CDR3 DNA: TGTGCCAGTATCAGGGACCATTCAGCTAACTATGGCTACACCTTC
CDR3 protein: CASIRDHSANYGYTF

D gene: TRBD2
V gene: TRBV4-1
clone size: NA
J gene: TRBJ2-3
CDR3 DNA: TGCGCCAGCAGCCAAGATCGGTCTAGCGGGGGGCTAGATACGCAGTATTTT
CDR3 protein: CASSQDRSSGGLDTQYF

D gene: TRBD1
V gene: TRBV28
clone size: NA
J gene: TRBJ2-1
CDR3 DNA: TGTGCCAGCAAACTAGGGGGCAGCTCCTACAATGAGCAGTTCTTC
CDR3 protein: CASKLGGSSYNEQFF

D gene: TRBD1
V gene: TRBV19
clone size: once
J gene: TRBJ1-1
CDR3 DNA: TGTGCCAGTAGTACCACCCGGACAGGGGGTAGCGCTGAAGCTTTCTTT
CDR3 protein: CASSTTRTGGSAEAFF

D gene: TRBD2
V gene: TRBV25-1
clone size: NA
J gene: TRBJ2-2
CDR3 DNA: TGTGCCAGCAGTGAAAGCCTAGCGGGAGAGATCGGGGAGCTGTTTTTT
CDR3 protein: CASSESLAGEIGELFF